This T cell receptor (beta chain) was found in a study of identical twins. This clonotype appeared a few times. The antigen remains undetermined. Study-wide findings and caveats: The study based its conclusions on cross-sectional statistical analysis and did not follow the same donors. Fewer insertions marked abundant cord blood beta clonotypes; young adult naive trended weakly, memory not at all. Among out-of-frame alpha sequences shared by twins, low generation probability occurred in excess. Models underestimated how often monozygotic twins shared out-of-frame TCR alpha.

MiXCR was run by TCRdb on the 5' RACE reads, yielding one entry per CDR3 protein. Of about 530,000 distinct CDR3 sequences listed, around 15% are singletons. Germline trimming cut 0 bases from V and 8 bases from J; bases unmatched to any gene: 8. Germline values: CDR1 SGHRS, CDR2 YFSETQ. This CDR3 has 16 residues. These sequences were also reported in another study, on yellow fever vaccine responses in identical twins.

The sequence came from a woman aged 18-35 years in good health. Sequenced sample: CD4+ T cells sorted from blood. The chain joins TRBV5-1 to TRBJ2-1; 10 bases map to TRBD2. The DNA for the CDR3 is TGCGCCAGCAGCTTGGCCGGGTTAGCGGGAGGATATGAGCAGTTCTTC. This encodes CASSLAGLAGGYEQFF.